A single TCR beta chain is shown here with its context. Its target is not known. This record belongs to a study of blood T cells in healthy people across ages. Findings and limits, study-wide: Higher diversity, along with more naive CD4+ cells, distinguished long-lived donors from aged donors.

Per germline, CDR1 SQVTM and CDR2 ANQGSEA. J lost 0 bases, V lost 1 base, and 8 bases had no gene match. The length of the CDR3 is 17 residues. A second PCR of 7 to 11 cycles used a sample-barcoded 5' primer and a J-beta primer mix. One entry per CDR3 protein, called by TCRdb with MiXCR from the 5' RACE reads. The table has about 1.8 million distinct CDR3 sequences, just under 50% seen once. This rearrangement joins TRBV29-1 to TRBJ2-1; 8 bases align to TRBD1. The TCR originated in a middle-aged woman in good health. The specimen was blood. For the CDR3, the DNA is TGCAGCGTTGAAGGGGACAGGTGGCCGAGCTCCTACAATGAGCAGTTCTTC. This gives the protein CSVEGDRWPSSYNEQFF.